The 26 T cell receptor beta chains below come from one sample, sequenced in a study of blood T cell repertoires in COVID-19. Repertoires were generated with immunoSEQ multiplex PCR, while TCRdb's copy carries only in-frame clones and drops some. The sample contains 250,000 to 300,000 clones, 80% to 95% of which appear only once. Sequencing used peripheral blood. These TCRs come from a woman in her 30s with COVID-19, enrolled during active disease.

The rearrangement links TRBV2 to TRBJ2-1; 15 bases align to TRBD2. The V gene end was trimmed by 7 bases and the J gene end by 5 bases; junction bases not matched to a gene: 6. CDR1 is SNHLY and CDR2 is FYNNEI in the germline V gene. The CDR3 is made up of 16 amino acids. CDR3 protein: CASTRTSGRADNEQFF. CDR3 bases: TGTGCCAGCACTCGGACTAGCGGGAGGGCCGACAATGAGCAGTTCTTC.

This clone was seen a handful of times. This chain uses TRBV4-1 with TRBJ1-4; D remains unclear. CDR3 size: 16 residues. Germline CDR1 reads MGHRA; CDR2 reads YSYEKL. The V and J ends lost 0 bases and 7 bases respectively, with 15 bases between them. For the CDR3, the DNA is TGCGCCAGCAGCCAAGAAGCGGGAACGGTGAGTGAAAAACTGTTTTTT. It translates to CASSQEAGTVSEKLFF.

In its sample, this clone was seen once. The chain joins TRBV30 to TRBJ2-2; D may be TRBD2 (5 bases). The germline V gene encodes CDR1 GTSNPN and CDR2 SVGIG (reference sequence). CDR3 length equals 14 residues. With 3 bases removed from V and 5 bases from J, the gap between germline ends came to 13 bases. This chain's CDR3 is CAWRRRGLTGELFF. The CDR3 DNA follows: TGTGCCTGGAGGAGAAGAGGGCTTACCGGGGAGCTGTTTTTT.

This clone was observed a handful of times. The rearrangement links TRBV6-6 to TRBJ2-1; D perhaps matches TRBD2 (5 bases). This CDR3 region has 14 residues. Germline lookup yields CDR1 MNHNY and CDR2 SVGAGI (reference sequence). V lost 2 bases to trimming and J lost 3 bases, with 8 bases between them. CDR3 sequence reads: CASSYTEGYNEQFF. In DNA, the CDR3 is TGTGCCAGCAGTTACACTGAGGGCTACAATGAGCAGTTCTTC.

This clone came up once. This sequence joins TRBV6-5 and TRBJ1-5, with TRBD1 identical over 8 bases. V dropped 8 bases and J dropped 4; count of bases not matched to a gene: 4. Germline V gene lookup returns CDR1 MNHEY and CDR2 SVGAGI. This CDR3 is built from 13 residues. The CDR3 loop is CASSQGGNQPQHF. CDR3 in DNA: TGTGCCAGCTCACAGGGGGGGAATCAGCCCCAGCATTTT.

A single count supports this clone. The chain recombines TRBV7-2 with TRBJ2-1, with unresolved D. Looked up from germline, CDR1 is SGHTA and CDR2 is FQGNSA. Trimming cost V 1 base and J 9 bases, with 10 bases left between them. The CDR3 has 13 amino acids. DNA for the CDR3: TGTGCCAGCAGCTTAGAAAGATTCAGTGAGCAGTTCTTC. Translation gives CASSLERFSEQFF.

This clone came up a few times. The chain uses TRBV9 and TRBJ1-2; D is undetermined. CDR1 and CDR2 (germline): SGDLS, YYNGEE. The CDR3 consists of 14 residues. The V gene lost 1 base and the J gene lost 4 bases, with 11 bases spanning the gap. The CDR3, as DNA: TGTGCCAGCAGCGTATCCGGTGAATTCTATGGCTACACCTTC. Its protein product is CASSVSGEFYGYTF.

The rearrangement uses TRBV7-9 and TRBJ2-2; 9 positions agree with TRBD2. Germline CDR1 and CDR2: SEHNR and FQNEAQ (reference sequence). Trimming cost V 2 bases and J 6 bases; bases outside gene matches: 4. The CDR3 length is 15 residues. The CDR3 here is CASSLRLADPGELFF. As DNA, the CDR3 is TGTGCCAGCAGCTTAAGACTAGCGGATCCCGGGGAGCTGTTTTTT.

V and J are TRBV12-3 or TRBV12-4 and TRBJ2-3, with D possibly being TRBD2 (6 bases). The CDR3 is made up of 13 amino acids. The V gene lost 8 bases and the J gene lost 0 bases, with 9 bases spanning the gap. This CDR3 reads CASSLASTDTQYF. Written as DNA, the CDR3 is TGTGCCAGCTCCCTAGCGAGCACAGATACGCAGTATTTT.

This chain uses TRBV25-1 with TRBJ1-1; tentative D call: TRBD1 (6 bases). CDR1 is MGHDK and CDR2 is SYGVNS in the germline V gene. The CDR3 has 15 amino acids. V was cut by 1 base and J by 6 bases, with 15 bases left in between. The CDR3 is CASSESGGTMPEAFF. As DNA, the CDR3 is TGTGCCAGCAGTGAATCTGGGGGCACGATGCCTGAAGCTTTCTTT.

This rearrangement joins TRBV11-3 to TRBJ2-2; 12 bases are shared with TRBD2. Germline values: CDR1 SGHNT, CDR2 YENEEA. The CDR3 runs 16 residues. Trimming at V came to 7 bases and at J to 5 bases, leaving 8 bases not matched to a gene. CDR3 sequence reads: CASTETSGRRTGELFF. CDR3 sequence (DNA): TGTGCCAGCACCGAGACTAGCGGGAGACGTACCGGGGAGCTGTTTTTT.

This clone was counted once. This chain connects TRBV6-5 to TRBJ2-5; D remains ambiguous. This CDR3 has 12 amino acids. Looked up from germline, CDR1 is MNHEY and CDR2 is SVGAGI. V was pared by 7 bases and J by 5 bases, with 11 bases between. Here the CDR3 DNA reads TGTGCCAGCACAACACGCAGGGAGACCCAGTACTTC. It yields the protein CASTTRRETQYF.

This clone was found once. This chain links TRBV5-6 with TRBJ1-2; TRBD1 matches at 9 bases. V lost 2 bases, J lost 4 bases, and 9 bases stayed unmatched. Germline V gene data show CDR1 as SGHDT and CDR2 as YYEEEE. The CDR3 sequence is 16 residues long. CDR3 bases: TGTGCCAGCAGCTTAACAGGGGGCGCGAGGATCTATGGCTACACCTTC. Amino acids: CASSLTGGARIYGYTF. The variable domain in full, with the rest retrieved from reference TRBV5-6 and TRBJ1-2, is DAGVTQSPTHLIKTRGQQVTLRCSPKSGHDTVSWYQQALGQGPQFIFQYYEEEERQRGNFPDRFSGHQFPNYSSELNVNALLLGDSALYLCASSLTGGARIYGYTFGSGTRLTVV.

The chain has TRBV9 and TRBJ1-1; D is unresolved. This CDR3 comprises 15 residues. CDR1 is SGDLS, CDR2 YYNGEE, per germline. With 5 bases removed from V and 1 base from J, the gap between germline ends came to 15 bases. In DNA form, the CDR3 reads TGTGCCAGCAGGAAGGAGGCCAGGCCGAACACTGAAGCTTTCTTT. Its translation: CASRKEARPNTEAFF. The variable domain in full, with the rest retrieved from reference TRBV9 and TRBJ1-1, is DSGVTQTPKHLITATGQRVTLRCSPRSGDLSVYWYQQSLDQGLQFLIQYYNGEERAKGNILERFSAQQFPDLHSELNLSSLELGDSALYFCASRKEARPNTEAFFGQGTRLTVV.

This CDR3 reads CAISDQLANEQFF. The CDR3 DNA reads as TGTGCCATCAGTGATCAACTAGCCAATGAGCAGTTCTTC. The chain joins TRBV10-3 to TRBJ2-1; weak D call: TRBD2 (6 bases). The CDR3 is 13 amino acids. V was pared by 3 bases and J by 6 bases, with 9 bases between. CDR1 and CDR2 (germline): ENHRY, SYGVKD.

The J gene is TRBJ2-7, the V gene TRBV7-9; 13 bases are a match to TRBD2. CDR1 and CDR2 (germline): SEHNR, FQNEAQ (reference sequence). J gave up 2 bases and V 5 bases, and 9 bases lay outside the gene matches. CDR3 length equals 17 residues. In DNA, the CDR3 is TGTGCCAGCAGCAACGGGACTAGCGGGATCAAGGCCTACGAGCAGTACTTC. Translation gives CASSNGTSGIKAYEQYF.

This clone appeared a single time. The genes are TRBV27 and TRBJ2-1; 14 nucleotides align to TRBD2. This CDR3 is built from 18 residues. The germline gives CDR1 MNHEY, CDR2 SMNVEV (reference sequence). With V trimmed by 6 bases and J by 10 bases, 17 bases remained unmatched. The CDR3, as DNA: TGTGCCAGCAGCCTACCGGGACTAGCGGGAGTTCAGCTCGGGGAGCAGTTCTTC. Translating gives CASSLPGLAGVQLGEQFF.

The chain uses TRBV5-1 and TRBJ1-1; TRBD1 agrees at 9 bases. The germline CDR1 and CDR2 sequences are SGHRS and YFSETQ. J was trimmed by 5 bases and V by 4 bases; bases with no gene match: 6. There are 14 residues in the CDR3. The CDR3 nucleotides read TGCGCCAGCAGCCAGGGGACAGGGTGGACTGAAGCTTTCTTT. Residues: CASSQGTGWTEAFF.

V usage is TRBV6-5 and J usage is TRBJ1-4; D is uncertain. The CDR3 runs 11 residues. CDR1 is MNHEY, CDR2 SVGAGI, per germline. The germline V and J ends were trimmed by 5 bases and 8 bases, with 6 bases remaining between them. DNA for the CDR3: TGTGCCAGCAGTAGAGGGGAAAAACTGTTTTTT. Translating gives CASSRGEKLFF.

This clone was counted once. The chain has TRBV19 and TRBJ2-3; the D gene is possibly TRBD2 (5 bases). The CDR3 consists of 15 residues. V was trimmed by 4 bases and J by 4 bases, leaving 15 bases between them. Per germline, CDR1 LNHDA and CDR2 SQIVND (reference sequence). DNA for the CDR3: TGTGCCAGTAGTACCCCCCGAGGGTCGGCAGATACGCAGTATTTT. Amino acid sequence: CASSTPRGSADTQYF. Combining the CDR3 with reference TRBV19 and TRBJ2-3 gives the whole variable domain DGGITQSPKYLFRKEGQNVTLSCEQNLNHDAMYWYRQDPGQGLRLIYYSQIVNDFQKGDIAEGYSVSREKKESFPLTVTSAQKNPTAFYLCASSTPRGSADTQYFGPGTRLTVL.

This chain uses TRBV10-1 with TRBJ2-4, with a possible D match to TRBD2 (6 bases). V was shortened by 0 bases and J by 1 base, with 10 bases between the two germline ends. This CDR3 is 16 amino acids long. CDR1 and CDR2 (germline): WNHNN, SYGVQD (reference sequence). CDR3 sequence (DNA): TGCGCCAGCAGTGAGTCCGGGGGAGGCGCCAAAAACATTCAGTACTTC. As protein: CASSESGGGAKNIQYF.

This clone has only a few counts. The gene calls are TRBV5-6 and TRBJ1-1; maybe TRBD1 (6 bases). Trimming removed 1 base at V and 5 bases at J, with 12 bases between. Germline CDR1 reads SGHDT; CDR2 reads YYEEEE. The CDR3 runs to 14 residues. Here the CDR3 reads CASSLWGPGTEAFF. The CDR3 nucleotides are TGTGCCAGCAGCTTGTGGGGGCCGGGGACTGAAGCTTTCTTT.

The rearrangement joins TRBV6-6 to TRBJ2-7, with 8 bases aligning to TRBD1. Looked up from germline, CDR1 is MNHNY and CDR2 is SVGAGI (reference sequence). The CDR3 consists of 14 residues. Unmatched junction bases numbered 6, after V lost 6 bases and J lost 2 bases. For the CDR3, the DNA is TGTGCCAGCAGAGGACAGGGTCCGACCTACGAGCAGTACTTC. It encodes CASRGQGPTYEQYF.

The chain joins TRBV5-1 to TRBJ1-4, with D unclear. Germline CDR1 is SGHRS and CDR2 is YFSETQ. The CDR3 is 17 amino acids. V lost 5 bases, J lost 5 bases, and 22 bases lay in between. CDR3 residues: CASSQNPPPLQNEKLFF. The CDR3 coding sequence is TGCGCCAGCAGTCAGAACCCTCCCCCCCTCCAGAATGAAAAACTGTTTTTT.

This rearrangement joins TRBV27 to TRBJ2-7, with a weak D call TRBD2 (5 bases). Germline V gives CDR1 MNHEY, CDR2 SMNVEV (reference sequence). This CDR3 spans 12 amino acids. V was shortened by 5 bases and J by 5 bases, with 10 bases between the two germline ends. The CDR3 loop is CASSGRVHEQYF. The CDR3 region has the DNA TGTGCCAGCAGTGGGCGGGTCCACGAGCAGTACTTC.

The chain couples TRBV12-3 or TRBV12-4 to TRBJ1-2; the D is unclear. The CDR3 is 13 residues long. The ends were cut back, 3 bases at V and 5 bases at J, with 10 bases in the middle. The CDR3 nucleotides are TGTGCCAGCAGTTTCGCAGAGCGATATGGCTACACCTTC. It codes for CASSFAERYGYTF.